This T cell receptor (beta chain) came from a study of shared clonotypes between healthy human individuals. Findings of the study overall: Since donors were few, the genetic and exposure-history diversity represented was limited.

A note on this clone: Its antigen is undetermined.

Measured with immunoSEQ multiplex PCR; TCRdb has only the in-frame clones, and not every one. The data hold more than 450,000 clones, with roughly 78% observed a single time. Unsorted material relied on about 90 million PBMCs as the source of genomic DNA. The specimen sequenced was PBMCs. The clonotype comes from a woman between 35 and 50 years old in good health. Some clones in this sample may be carry-over from other donors' samples.

CDR3 protein: CASSLASSTDTQYF. The DNA of the CDR3 is TGTGCCAGCAGCTTAGCTAGCAGCACAGATACGCAGTATTTT. The chain combines TRBV5-4 with TRBJ2-3; D is possibly TRBD2 (5 bases). CDR1 SGHNT and CDR2 YYREEE come from the germline V gene (reference sequence). Trimming removed 2 bases at V and 0 bases at J, with 7 bases between. This CDR3 region has 14 residues.